Listed below are T cell receptor beta chains from one sample, sequenced in a study of beta chain features in type 1 diabetes. Repertoires were generated with immunoSEQ multiplex PCR, while TCRdb's copy carries only in-frame clones and drops some. The table shows more than 250,000 clones, with approximately 20% occurring only once. The sample was naive CD4+ T cells from blood. Receptors originate from a middle-aged woman with type 1 diabetes. The CDR3 runs from the conserved cysteine through the conserved F or W. The D gene is left open where the match is weak. Expanded clones get a size class; other rows say once, few or many, or leave the size out.

CDR3 protein: CASSLAEGSNQPQHF
CDR3 DNA: TGTGCCAGCAGCTTAGCGGAGGGGAGCAATCAGCCCCAGCATTTT
J gene: TRBJ1-5
D gene: NA
V gene: TRBV7-9
clone size: NA

CDR3 protein: CASSWTRGETQYF
CDR3 DNA: TGTGCCAGCAGCTGGACGCGGGGGGAGACCCAGTACTTC
J gene: TRBJ2-5
D gene: TRBD2
V gene: TRBV6-5
clone size: NA

CDR3 protein: CAISGGLGETQYF
CDR3 DNA: TGTGCCATCAGTGGAGGGCTTGGAGAGACCCAGTACTTC
J gene: TRBJ2-5
D gene: NA
V gene: TRBV10-3
clone size: few

CDR3 protein: CASSSSYRASNQPQHF
CDR3 DNA: TGTGCCAGCAGTTCCTCCTACAGGGCGAGCAATCAGCCCCAGCATTTT
J gene: TRBJ1-5
D gene: NA
V gene: TRBV28
clone size: NA

CDR3 protein: CASSDRDTNYGYTF
CDR3 DNA: TGTGCCAGCAGTGACCGGGACACCAACTATGGCTACACCTTC
J gene: TRBJ1-2
D gene: NA
V gene: TRBV2
clone size: NA

CDR3 protein: CASSAGTGFKQYF
CDR3 DNA: TGTGCCAGCAGCGCCGGGACAGGGTTCAAGCAGTACTTC
J gene: TRBJ2-7
D gene: TRBD1
V gene: TRBV11-1
clone size: NA

CDR3 protein: CASSQDGREGQETQYF
CDR3 DNA: TGCGCCAGCAGCCAAGATGGGCGGGAGGGCCAGGAGACCCAGTACTTC
J gene: TRBJ2-5
D gene: TRBD2
V gene: TRBV4-3
clone size: few

CDR3 protein: CSGGTSGSAGELFF
CDR3 DNA: TGCAGCGGCGGGACTAGCGGGAGCGCCGGGGAGCTGTTTTTT
J gene: TRBJ2-2
D gene: TRBD2
V gene: TRBV29-1
clone size: NA

CDR3 protein: CASSLARAGLIYEQFF
CDR3 DNA: TGTGCCAGCAGCTTGGCCAGGGCAGGGCTAATCTATGAGCAGTTCTTC
J gene: TRBJ2-1
D gene: NA
V gene: TRBV5-6
clone size: few

CDR3 protein: CAWSSGHLTSATNEKLFF
CDR3 DNA: TGTGCCTGGAGCTCGGGACACCTCACCTCTGCAACTAATGAAAAACTGTTTTTT
J gene: TRBJ1-4
D gene: NA
V gene: TRBV30
clone size: few

CDR3 protein: CASSFTDQPSGYTF
CDR3 DNA: TGCGCCAGCAGCTTTACAGACCAACCATCAGGCTACACCTTC
J gene: TRBJ1-2
D gene: NA
V gene: TRBV5-1
clone size: few

CDR3 protein: CASSLGAAEAFF
CDR3 DNA: TGCGCCAGCAGCTTGGGGGCCGCTGAAGCTTTCTTT
J gene: TRBJ1-1
D gene: NA
V gene: TRBV5-1
clone size: few

CDR3 protein: CASSGLAGGRGEQFF
CDR3 DNA: TGCGCCAGCTCGGGACTAGCGGGAGGGCGAGGTGAGCAGTTCTTC
J gene: TRBJ2-1
D gene: TRBD2
V gene: TRBV5-1
clone size: few

CDR3 protein: CASSSGTSGGRSYNEQFF
CDR3 DNA: TGTGCCAGCAGCTCCGGGACTAGCGGGGGACGCTCCTACAATGAGCAGTTCTTC
J gene: TRBJ2-1
D gene: TRBD2
V gene: TRBV7-2
clone size: few

CDR3 protein: CASSLGPATNEKLFF
CDR3 DNA: TGTGCCAGCAGCTTGGGGCCTGCAACTAATGAAAAACTGTTTTTT
J gene: TRBJ1-4
D gene: NA
V gene: TRBV7-2
clone size: few